The 25 T cell receptor beta chains presented below share a single source sample, sequenced in a study of T-cell memory formation after mild COVID-19. In TCRdb, the 5' RACE reads were re-called with MiXCR into one record per CDR3 protein. The table includes under 550,000 distinct CDR3 sequences, around 17% detected once. The specimen sequenced was PBMCs or a T cell subset sorted from them (not recorded which). These receptors were taken from a man between 18 and 35 years old who had mild COVID-19 (a few samples of this study predate the infection). Cell type and time point are not known.

This clonotype was recorded at least ten times. The chain uses TRBV12-3 or TRBV12-4 and TRBJ1-1; TRBD1 might be the D (6 bases). This CDR3 is 15 amino acids long. Trimming shortened V by 4 bases and J by 0 bases, and 12 bases separated the two germline ends. The CDR3 DNA reads as TGTGCCAGCAGTTCACACAGGGCAGTGAACACTGAAGCTTTCTTT. Translation: CASSSHRAVNTEAFF.

This clonotype was found a few times. V and J are TRBV6-5 and TRBJ1-2, with D possibly TRBD1 on 5 matching bases. The CDR3 is 15 amino acids. With 0 bases removed from V and 4 bases from J, the gap between germline ends came to 12 bases. The germline V gene has CDR1 MNHEY and CDR2 SVGAGI. CDR3: CASSYSTPGSYGYTF. The CDR3 nucleotides are TGTGCCAGCAGTTACTCGACCCCAGGGAGCTATGGCTACACCTTC.

V and J are TRBV12-3 or TRBV12-4 and TRBJ2-7; no firm D call. The CDR3 totals 13 residues. Trimming took off 6 bases at V and 1 base at J, with 10 bases between the two ends. The CDR3 coding sequence is TGTGCCAGCAGGGCTAGTGGGTCCTACGAGCAGTACTTC. Translated: CASRASGSYEQYF.

This clonotype was picked up a small number of times. The chain carries TRBV9 and TRBJ1-2, with D perhaps TRBD1 (5 bases). Trimming took 0 bases from V and 7 from J, leaving 16 bases between them. Germline lookup yields CDR1 SGDLS and CDR2 YYNGEE. This CDR3 comprises 15 residues. Here the CDR3 DNA reads TGTGCCAGCAGCGTAGCTACGCCGGGGCGCGGTGGCTACACCTTC. Translated, it gives CASSVATPGRGGYTF.

This clonotype was seen a few times. The chain carries TRBV15 and TRBJ2-5; weak D call: TRBD1 (5 bases). V was trimmed by 0 bases and J by 7 bases, leaving 12 bases between them. Germline CDR1 and CDR2: LNHNV and YYDKDF (reference sequence). The CDR3 contains 14 residues. The CDR3 sequence is CATSRDGAVRTQYF. DNA of the CDR3: TGTGCCACCAGCAGAGATGGGGCCGTTCGGACCCAGTACTTC.

This clonotype turned up a few times. V and J are TRBV6-6 and TRBJ1-2, with 7 bases aligning to TRBD1. V dropped 6 bases and J dropped 5; count of bases not matched to a gene: 21. Germline CDR1 reads MNHNY; CDR2 reads SVGAGI (reference sequence). The CDR3 is made up of 18 amino acids. The CDR3 spells CASRTTGRGGFPLYGYTF. CDR3 coding DNA: TGTGCCAGCAGGACGACAGGGAGAGGAGGTTTCCCCCTTTATGGCTACACCTTC.

This clonotype was counted a few times. This chain uses TRBV7-2 with TRBJ1-3, with TRBD1 matching over 7 bases. Unmatched junction bases numbered 10, after V lost 7 bases and J lost 4 bases. CDR3 length: 15 residues. From germline, CDR1 is SGHTA and CDR2 FQGNSA. CDR3 in amino acids: CASTVQEGAGNTIYF. CDR3 DNA sequence: TGTGCCAGCACCGTACAAGAGGGGGCAGGAAACACCATATATTTT.

The rearrangement links TRBV29-1 to TRBJ2-5, with 11 bases matching TRBD2. V trimming: 2 bases; J trimming: 1 base; junction bases outside the gene matches: 3. The germline gives CDR1 SQVTM, CDR2 ANQGSEA. This CDR3 contains 15 residues. The CDR3 reads CSVELLAGGQETQYF. For the CDR3, the DNA is TGCAGCGTTGAACTCCTAGCGGGAGGCCAAGAGACCCAGTACTTC. Full variable domain (remainder filled in from reference TRBV29-1 and TRBJ2-5): SAVISQKPSRDICQRGTSLTIQCQVDSQVTMMFWYRQQPGQSLTLIATANQGSEATYESGFVIDKFPISRPNLTFSTLTVSNMSPEDSSIYLCSVELLAGGQETQYFGPGTRLLVL.

The chain recombines TRBV16 with TRBJ2-5; D remains unclear. From germline, CDR1 is KGHSY and CDR2 FQNENV. The CDR3 spans 14 residues. Trimming removed 2 bases at V and 10 bases at J, with 17 bases between. Written as DNA, the CDR3 is TGTGCCAGCAGCCAAGAGGTACAGAGGCCTAACCAGTACTTC. This sequence encodes CASSQEVQRPNQYF.

The V gene is TRBV5-1, the J gene TRBJ2-1; 9 nucleotides align to TRBD1. The germline CDR1 and CDR2 sequences are SGHRS and YFSETQ. This CDR3 comprises 14 residues. The junction had 13 bases not matched to a gene; V was cut back by 8 bases and J by 10 bases. The chain's CDR3 is CASLRDRASGEQFF. Here the CDR3 DNA reads TGCGCCAGTCTCCGGGACAGGGCCTCAGGGGAGCAGTTCTTC. Complete variable domain (other parts from reference TRBV5-1 and TRBJ2-1): KAGVTQTPRYLIKTRGQQVTLSCSPISGHRSVSWYQQTPGQGLQFLFEYFSETQRNKGNFPGRFSGRQFSNSRSEMNVSTLELGDSALYLCASLRDRASGEQFFGPGTRLTVL.

This clonotype was counted between two and nine times. The CDR3 protein is CASSFRTSSSYEQYF. CDR3 sequence (DNA): TGTGCCAGCAGCTTTAGGACATCAAGCTCCTACGAGCAGTACTTC. V is TRBV7-6 and J is TRBJ2-7; TRBD1 might be the D (5 bases). Germline assignment: CDR1 SGHVS and CDR2 FNYEAQ. The CDR3 has 15 residues. The V end lost 3 bases, the J end lost 0 bases, and 12 bases lay between the germline ends.

This clonotype was found many times. V usage is TRBV3-1 and J usage is TRBJ2-7; D gene uncertain. Trimming took off 3 bases at V and 3 bases at J, with 6 bases between the two ends. Germline V lookup: CDR1 LGHDT, CDR2 YNNKEL (reference sequence). The CDR3 totals 12 residues. CDR3 coding DNA: TGTGCCAGCAGCCAGCAGAACTACGAGCAGTACTTC. The encoded protein is CASSQQNYEQYF.

CDR3 coding DNA: TGCGCCAGCAGCTTGGTGCTAGCGGGGGGCAACGTAGATACGCAGTATTTT. Its protein product is CASSLVLAGGNVDTQYF. The chain has TRBV5-1 and TRBJ2-3; TRBD2 agrees at 11 bases. Germline CDR1 is SGHRS and CDR2 is YFSETQ. CDR3 length: 17 amino acids. V lost 0 bases and J lost 5; bases outside the gene matches: 8.

The chain uses TRBV7-9 and TRBJ2-4; 9 bases fit TRBD1. The CDR3 has 13 residues. Germline CDR1 reads SEHNR; CDR2 reads FQNEAQ (reference sequence). The trim removed 5 bases at V and 9 bases at J, leaving 5 bases unmatched. The CDR3 coding sequence is TGTGCCAGCAGCACGGAGGGACAGGGCATTCAGTACTTC. Translation gives CASSTEGQGIQYF.

This clonotype was detected a few times. This chain links TRBV12-3 or TRBV12-4 with TRBJ2-1, with a weak D call TRBD1 (5 bases). The CDR3 runs to 18 residues. V was pared by 6 bases and J by 5 bases, with 26 bases between. The CDR3 DNA reads TGTGCCAGCAGCCATCGCCAGGGTTTTGGGGATAACCACAATGAGCAGTTCTTC. This codes for CASSHRQGFGDNHNEQFF.

The chain combines TRBV7-2 with TRBJ2-7; TRBD1 matches at 9 bases. CDR1 is SGHTA and CDR2 is FQGNSA in the germline V gene. The CDR3 loop spans 16 amino acids. V trimming: 3 bases; J trimming: 2 bases; junction bases outside the gene matches: 8. This chain's CDR3 is CASSFRTGGRPYEQYF. DNA for the CDR3: TGTGCCAGCAGCTTTCGAACAGGGGGCAGACCCTACGAGCAGTACTTC.

This clonotype was seen a few times. V usage is TRBV7-8 and J usage is TRBJ2-7; 9 bases line up with TRBD1. From germline, CDR1 is SGHVS and CDR2 FQNEAQ. This CDR3 contains 15 residues. V lost 5 bases and J lost 7; bases outside the gene matches: 12. The CDR3 DNA follows: TGTGCCAGCAGCGGCGACCCGGGACAGGGAGGTGAGCAGTACGTC. Protein product: CASSGDPGQGGEQYV.

This clonotype showed up just a few times. The genes are TRBV29-1 and TRBJ2-7, with a tentative D call TRBD1 (7 bases). This CDR3 region has 16 residues. Germline values: CDR1 SQVTM, CDR2 ANQGSEA. V gave up 4 bases and J gave up 3 bases, with 22 bases separating them. CDR3 protein: CSVGGGQTGPVYEQYF. In DNA, the CDR3 is TGCAGCGTTGGGGGAGGCCAGACAGGGCCTGTCTACGAGCAGTACTTC.

This clonotype showed up just a few times. The J gene is TRBJ1-2, the V gene TRBV19, with TRBD1 matching over 8 bases. Germline loops: CDR1 LNHDA, CDR2 SQIVND (reference sequence). The CDR3 contains 14 residues. V was clipped by 5 bases and J by 3 bases; unmatched bases: 5. As DNA, the CDR3 is TGTGCCAGTAGTCCACAGGACAGGGACTATGGCTACACCTTC. Translation gives CASSPQDRDYGYTF. Supplemented by reference TRBV19 and TRBJ1-2, the full variable domain reads DGGITQSPKYLFRKEGQNVTLSCEQNLNHDAMYWYRQDPGQGLRLIYYSQIVNDFQKGDIAEGYSVSREKKESFPLTVTSAQKNPTAFYLCASSPQDRDYGYTFGSGTRLTVV.

The rearrangement joins TRBV27 to TRBJ2-7; 8 positions match TRBD2. After removal of 3 bases from V and 3 bases from J, the junction contained 4 bases not matched to a gene. In germline, CDR1 is MNHEY, CDR2 SMNVEV (reference sequence). The CDR3 contains 14 residues. CDR3 sequence reads: CASSLRGAVYEQYF. CDR3 coding DNA: TGTGCCAGCAGTTTGCGGGGGGCCGTCTACGAGCAGTACTTC.

V and J are TRBV25-1 and TRBJ1-5, with D possibly matching TRBD1 (5 bases). CDR3 length equals 15 residues. Looked up from germline, CDR1 is MGHDK and CDR2 is SYGVNS. Trimming pared 2 bases from V and 2 bases from J, leaving 10 bases between. The CDR3 DNA follows: TGTGCCAGCAGTGAAGGGGGGTTCGGCAATCAGCCCCAGCATTTT. It encodes CASSEGGFGNQPQHF. The complete variable domain, with remaining parts taken from reference TRBV25-1 and TRBJ1-5, reads EADIYQTPRYLVIGTGKKITLECSQTMGHDKMYWYQQDPGMELHLIHYSYGVNSTEKGDLSSESTVSRIRTEHFPLTLESARPSHTSQYLCASSEGGFGNQPQHFGDGTRLSIL.

This chain links TRBV5-1 with TRBJ2-1, with a tentative D call TRBD2 (5 bases). The V gene's germline CDR1 is SGHRS and CDR2 YFSETQ. V gave up 0 bases and J gave up 8 bases, with 12 bases separating them. This CDR3 has 14 amino acids. CDR3 sequence reads: CASSLAEEGDEQFF. The CDR3 coding sequence is TGCGCCAGCAGCTTGGCGGAAGAGGGAGATGAGCAGTTCTTC.

This clonotype was seen only a few times. V gene TRBV29-1 combines with J gene TRBJ2-7, with TRBD1 as a possible D gene (6 bases). The CDR3 is 14 residues long. The V gene's germline CDR1 is SQVTM and CDR2 ANQGSEA. V dropped 0 bases and J dropped 1 base, with 10 bases sitting between them. The CDR3 nucleotides read TGCAGCGTTGAAGATGGCACAGGGTCCTACGAGCAGTACTTC. Protein product: CSVEDGTGSYEQYF.

V is TRBV4-1 and J is TRBJ2-7, with 7 bases fitting TRBD1. The CDR3 is 15 residues long. CDR1 is MGHRA, CDR2 YSYEKL, per germline. With V trimmed by 0 bases and J by 0 bases, 2 bases remained unmatched. The CDR3: CASSQEWDSSYEQYF. CDR3 in DNA: TGCGCCAGCAGCCAAGAGTGGGACAGCTCCTACGAGCAGTACTTC.

This clonotype was seen repeatedly, ten times or more. The chain links TRBV7-2 to TRBJ1-2; 8 bases fit TRBD1. Germline CDR1 SGHTA, CDR2 FQGNSA. The CDR3 is 14 amino acids. The J segment lost 6 bases and the V segment lost 8 bases, leaving 11 bases of the junction unmatched. CDR3 amino acids: CASRLPGQVNGYTF. For the CDR3, the DNA is TGTGCCAGCCGACTACCGGGACAGGTCAATGGCTACACCTTC.